This T cell receptor (beta chain) was recorded in a study of T cell changes during pregnancy in multiple sclerosis. This clone was seen a single time. Assay used: immunoSEQ multiplex PCR; TCRdb lists only in-frame clones, some missing. The table lists more than 9,500 clones, 75% to 90% of them singletons. Trimming shortened V by 3 bases and J by 5 bases, and 20 bases separated the two germline ends. Germline V lookup: CDR1 LGHNA, CDR2 YNFKEQ. CDR3 length equals 17 residues. This sequence originates from a female donor in good health, enrolled as a control in a pregnancy study. This chain uses TRBV4-2 with TRBJ1-5; unclear D gene. Source: CD8+ T cells from peripheral blood mononuclear cells, taken after pregnancy. CDR3 DNA sequence: TGTGCCAGCAGCCACGAAGCCCAGGCGGGGTTGGATCAGCCCCAGCATTTT. It specifies CASSHEAQAGLDQPQHF.